What follows are 32 T cell receptor beta chains derived from one specimen sequenced in a study of CD8 T cells in Susac syndrome. RNA, at about 0.45 to 1 ug, was reverse transcribed with random hexamers. TCRdb redid the calling of the immunoSEQ multiplex PCR reads with MiXCR, one entry per CDR3 protein. This sample has fewer than 300,000 distinct CDR3 sequences, with 70% to 90% found just once. The sequenced sample was CD8+ T cells from PBMCs. The origin of the receptors is a human donor with multiple sclerosis.

The V and J genes are TRBV6-5 and TRBJ1-2; no clear D. Germline V gives CDR1 MNHEY, CDR2 SVGAGI. This CDR3 spans 15 amino acids. V was shortened by 4 bases and J by 6 bases, with 18 bases between the two germline ends. The CDR3 is CASSSWKAFDHGYTF. CDR3 nucleotide sequence: TGTGCCAGCAGTTCATGGAAAGCTTTCGACCATGGCTACACCTTC.

The chain employs TRBV9 and TRBJ2-3; D gene ambiguous. Trimming took off 4 bases at V and 6 bases at J, with 18 bases between the two ends. Germline loops: CDR1 SGDLS, CDR2 YYNGEE. The CDR3 spans 15 residues. Written as DNA, the CDR3 is TGTGCCAGCAGCCCCCGGGCAATCTCCCGGGATACGCAGTATTTT. Protein sequence: CASSPRAISRDTQYF.

The chain combines TRBV7-9 with TRBJ2-1; 8 nucleotides match TRBD2. This CDR3 comprises 16 residues. V gave up 5 bases and J gave up 6 bases; unmatched junction bases: 12. Germline CDR1 SEHNR, CDR2 FQNEAQ (reference sequence). The CDR3 loop reads CASSPPTSAGVNEQFF. The CDR3, as DNA: TGTGCCAGCAGCCCTCCGACTAGCGCTGGAGTCAATGAGCAGTTCTTC.

In its sample, this clonotype was seen once. The chain couples TRBV2 to TRBJ2-1, with D possibly matching TRBD2 (5 bases). This CDR3 is built from 16 residues. Germline CDR1 and CDR2: SNHLY and FYNNEI. V was pared by 8 bases and J by 8 bases, with 25 bases between. The CDR3 is CASLGSGRGLLDEQFF. In nucleotides, the CDR3 is TGTGCCAGCCTCGGATCCGGACGAGGGTTATTGGATGAGCAGTTCTTC.

The chain joins TRBV27 to TRBJ2-5, with D possibly matching TRBD2 (5 bases). The CDR3 loop spans 11 amino acids. Germline V lookup: CDR1 MNHEY, CDR2 SMNVEV (reference sequence). The V and J ends lost 8 bases and 3 bases respectively, with 7 bases between them. The CDR3 loop reads CASRGKETQYF. The CDR3 DNA reads TGTGCCAGCCGGGGAAAAGAGACCCAGTACTTC.

This chain links TRBV29-1 with TRBJ1-2; D remains unclear. CDR3 size: 12 residues. The germline V gene has CDR1 SQVTM and CDR2 ANQGSEA. Trimming shortened V by 4 bases and J by 8 bases, and 14 bases separated the two germline ends. CDR3 loop: CSVAAADNGYTF. For the CDR3, the DNA is TGCAGCGTTGCGGCAGCAGACAACGGCTACACCTTC.

The chain links TRBV25-1 to TRBJ2-1; 13 nucleotides agree with TRBD2. V lost 8 bases to trimming and J lost 16 bases; unmatched junction nucleotides: 2. The V gene's germline CDR1 is MGHDK and CDR2 SYGVNS. The CDR3 loop spans 10 amino acids. The CDR3 loop reads CASGTSGIFF. The CDR3 coding sequence is TGTGCCAGCGGGACTAGCGGGATTTTCTTC.

The chain is built from TRBV27 and TRBJ2-7, with 7 positions matching TRBD2. CDR1 and CDR2 from the germline V gene are MNHEY and SMNVEV (reference sequence). V was clipped by 2 bases and J by 0 bases; unmatched bases: 1. This CDR3 contains 14 residues. Here the CDR3 DNA reads TGTGCCAGCAGTTTACGGGGGGACTCCTACGAGCAGTACTTC. Translation gives CASSLRGDSYEQYF.

The rearrangement joins TRBV5-1 to TRBJ2-3, with 9 positions matching TRBD2. Unmatched junction bases numbered 5, after V lost 3 bases and J lost 0 bases. In germline, CDR1 is SGHRS, CDR2 YFSETQ. The CDR3 length is 16 residues. CDR3 sequence (DNA): TGCGCCAGCAGCTCCCGACTAGCGGCTAGCACAGATACGCAGTATTTT. Protein: CASSSRLAASTDTQYF.

The chain joins TRBV27 to TRBJ1-1; 7 nucleotides agree with TRBD1. The J segment lost 7 bases and the V segment lost 6 bases, leaving 14 bases of the junction unmatched. The CDR3 spans 15 residues. Germline CDR1 reads MNHEY; CDR2 reads SMNVEV (reference sequence). DNA for the CDR3: TGTGCCAGCAGCCCTGTTACCAGGGGGTCTATTGAAGCTTTCTTT. Translating it yields CASSPVTRGSIEAFF.

This chain connects TRBV5-1 to TRBJ2-7; 7 bases align to TRBD2. The CDR3 has 16 amino acids. V was pared by 4 bases and J by 0 bases, with 10 bases of the junction left unmatched. Germline assignment: CDR1 SGHRS and CDR2 YFSETQ. The CDR3 DNA reads as TGCGCCAGCAGCCGAGATAGCGGGCCCTACTCCTACGAGCAGTACTTC. Protein product: CASSRDSGPYSYEQYF.

The chain has TRBV27 and TRBJ2-7, with TRBD1 as a possible D gene (5 bases). This CDR3 spans 13 amino acids. V was shortened by 4 bases and J by 3 bases, with 10 bases between the two germline ends. From germline, CDR1 is MNHEY and CDR2 SMNVEV (reference sequence). This CDR3 reads CASSYTGSYEQYF. Written as DNA, the CDR3 is TGTGCCAGCAGTTATACAGGAAGCTACGAGCAGTACTTC.

This clonotype is a singleton in its sample. This chain joins TRBV2 and TRBJ1-2; 10 bases match TRBD1. The CDR3 loop spans 17 amino acids. V dropped 0 bases and J dropped 6; count of bases not matched to a gene: 10. Germline V gene data show CDR1 as SNHLY and CDR2 as FYNNEI. CDR3 sequence (DNA): TGTGCCAGCAGTGAAGCTTATTTGGGGGACAGGGGAGATGGCTACACCTTC. This gives the protein CASSEAYLGDRGDGYTF. Together with reference TRBV2 and TRBJ1-2, the CDR3 gives the full variable domain: EPEVTQTPSHQVTQMGQEVILRCVPISNHLYFYWYRQILGQKVEFLVSFYNNEISEKSEIFDDQFSVERPDGSNFTLKIRSTKLEDSAMYFCASSEAYLGDRGDGYTFGSGTRLTVV.

This rearrangement joins TRBV6-5 to TRBJ2-2, with 7 bases identical to TRBD2. The CDR3 has 18 amino acids. V dropped 4 bases and J dropped 4; count of bases not matched to a gene: 15. Germline loops: CDR1 MNHEY, CDR2 SVGAGI. CDR3 sequence reads: CASSSLVAGEYSTGELFF. The DNA for the CDR3 is TGTGCCAGCAGTTCCCTAGTGGCGGGAGAGTATTCCACCGGGGAGCTGTTTTTT.

This chain joins TRBV6-1 and TRBJ2-3, with 8 bases fitting TRBD2. This CDR3 contains 16 residues. Germline CDR1 reads MNHNS; CDR2 reads SASEGT. V trimming: 4 bases; J trimming: 0 bases; junction bases outside the gene matches: 6. This chain's CDR3 is CASSVLAGTSTDTQYF. The CDR3 DNA reads as TGTGCCAGCAGTGTGCTAGCGGGTACTAGCACAGATACGCAGTATTTT.

J is TRBJ2-3 and V is TRBV7-2, with a tentative D call TRBD1 (5 bases). CDR1 is SGHTA, CDR2 FQGNSA, per germline. The CDR3 consists of 16 residues. The V gene lost 4 bases and the J gene lost 5 bases, with 19 bases spanning the gap. CDR3 sequence (DNA): TGTGCCAGCAGCTACGGACAAGACATTAGCCAAGATACGCAGTATTTT. It yields the protein CASSYGQDISQDTQYF. Variable domain in full (rest from reference TRBV7-2 and TRBJ2-3): GAGVSQSPSNKVTEKGKDVELRCDPISGHTALYWYRQSLGQGLEFLIYFQGNSAPDKSGLPSDRFSAERTGGSVSTLTIQRTQQEDSAVYLCASSYGQDISQDTQYFGPGTRLTVL.

This clonotype has only one observation. The chain recombines TRBV28 with TRBJ2-3, with no clear D. V lost 5 bases and J 2 bases, leaving 11 bases between the germline ends. CDR3 length: 14 amino acids. Germline V gene data show CDR1 as MDHEN and CDR2 as SYDVKM. DNA of the CDR3: TGTGCCAGCAGTAGTAACGCGCCCACAGATACGCAGTATTTT. Translated, it gives CASSSNAPTDTQYF.

This rearrangement joins TRBV12-3 or TRBV12-4 to TRBJ2-2; no reliable D call. The V end lost 5 bases, the J end lost 14 bases, and 15 bases lay between the germline ends. The CDR3 loop spans 12 amino acids. CDR3 in amino acids: CASSPRLRELFF. The CDR3 DNA reads as TGTGCCAGCAGTCCTCGGCTTCGAGAACTGTTTTTT.

The CDR3 is CSARPPTTSGANVLTF. The DNA for the CDR3 is TGCAGTGCGCGACCACCTACAACCTCTGGGGCCAACGTCCTGACTTTC. V usage is TRBV20-1 and J usage is TRBJ2-6; D remains ambiguous. The ends were cut back, 6 bases at V and 0 bases at J, with 15 bases in the middle. The CDR3 is made up of 16 amino acids. CDR1 is DFQATT and CDR2 is SNEGSKA in the germline V gene (reference sequence).

V is TRBV10-3 and J is TRBJ2-7; no clear D gene. The ends were cut back, 0 bases at V and 6 bases at J, with 12 bases in the middle. Germline V gene sequence: CDR1 ENHRY, CDR2 SYGVKD. The CDR3 contains 14 residues. The CDR3 region is CAISESGTTFEQYF. DNA for the CDR3: TGTGCCATCAGTGAGTCTGGCACTACGTTCGAGCAGTACTTC.

This chain joins TRBV2 and TRBJ2-1, with D perhaps matching TRBD2 (5 bases). V was pared by 11 bases and J by 4 bases, with 9 bases between. The germline CDR1 and CDR2 sequences are SNHLY and FYNNEI. This CDR3 region has 11 residues. The CDR3 region is CAQADYNEQFF. CDR3 DNA: TGTGCCCAAGCGGATTACAATGAGCAGTTCTTC.

The chain uses TRBV7-9 and TRBJ2-1; 8 positions agree with TRBD2. The ends lost 6 bases at V and 5 bases at J; junction bases unmatched: 9. Germline CDR1 SEHNR, CDR2 FQNEAQ (reference sequence). CDR3 length equals 15 residues. CDR3 loop: CASRAAGALHNEQFF. The CDR3 nucleotides are TGTGCCAGCAGGGCAGCGGGAGCTCTCCACAATGAGCAGTTCTTC.

The V call is TRBV28, the J call TRBJ2-2; D is ambiguous. The CDR3 is 15 amino acids. V gave up 3 bases and J gave up 2 bases, with 10 bases separating them. Per the germline V gene, CDR1 is MDHEN and CDR2 is SYDVKM. CDR3 amino acids: CASSFYSANTGELFF. The CDR3 DNA reads as TGTGCCAGCAGTTTTTACTCGGCCAACACCGGGGAGCTGTTTTTT. Full variable domain (missing parts from reference TRBV28 and TRBJ2-2): DVKVTQSSRYLVKRTGEKVFLECVQDMDHENMFWYRQDPGLGLRLIYFSYDVKMKEKGDIPEGYSVSREKKERFSLILESASTNQTSMYLCASSFYSANTGELFFGEGSRLTVL.

The gene calls are TRBV7-9 and TRBJ2-1, with D tentatively TRBD1 (6 bases). CDR1 SEHNR and CDR2 FQNEAQ come from the germline V gene (reference sequence). V was clipped by 8 bases and J by 0 bases, with 17 bases between them. The length of the CDR3 is 16 residues. CDR3 loop: CASGLSAGDSYNEQFF. CDR3 in DNA: TGTGCCAGCGGCCTTAGTGCAGGGGACTCCTACAATGAGCAGTTCTTC.

The rearrangement joins TRBV28 to TRBJ2-1; 11 nucleotides align to TRBD2. Germline V gives CDR1 MDHEN, CDR2 SYDVKM. The CDR3 is 19 amino acids. The ends lost 4 bases at V and 1 base at J; junction bases unmatched: 12. The CDR3, as DNA: TGTGCCAGCAGTTCCCCTGGGGGACTAGCGGCTATTTCCTACAATGAGCAGTTCTTC. Protein sequence: CASSSPGGLAAISYNEQFF.

V is TRBV6-5 and J is TRBJ1-1, with D unresolved. Trimming removed 0 bases at V and 6 bases at J, with 11 bases between. The germline V gene has CDR1 MNHEY and CDR2 SVGAGI. The CDR3 length is 14 residues. The chain's CDR3 is CASSYSGRGAEAFF. The CDR3 bases are TGTGCCAGCAGTTACTCAGGTCGTGGGGCTGAAGCTTTCTTT.

CDR3 sequence (DNA): TGTGCCAGCAGCTTTATCGGCGTACTAGCGGGAGTTCGGGAGCAGTTCTTC. Translated, it gives CASSFIGVLAGVREQFF. V is TRBV11-2 and J is TRBJ2-1, with 11 bases fitting TRBD2. After removal of 3 bases from V and 10 bases from J, the junction contained 14 bases not matched to a gene. The germline CDR1 and CDR2 sequences are SGHAT and FQNNGV. The CDR3 spans 17 residues.

The chain uses TRBV9 and TRBJ1-3; D not resolved. With 6 bases removed from V and 9 bases from J, the gap between germline ends came to 10 bases. The CDR3 runs 11 residues. The germline V gene has CDR1 SGDLS and CDR2 YYNGEE. CDR3 amino acids: CASKRAGTIYF. CDR3 sequence (DNA): TGTGCCAGCAAAAGAGCGGGCACCATATATTTT.

The chain employs TRBV27 and TRBJ2-7; perhaps TRBD1 as D (5 bases). There are 16 residues in the CDR3. Germline V gene data show CDR1 as MNHEY and CDR2 as SMNVEV (reference sequence). Deletions cut 3 bases from V and 3 bases from J, with 18 bases between. This CDR3 is CASSLTTGGLLYEQYF. The CDR3 DNA sequence: TGTGCCAGCAGTTTGACCACAGGCGGCCTCCTCTACGAGCAGTACTTC.

This clonotype was detected only once. The V call is TRBV30, the J call TRBJ2-7, with 7 bases fitting TRBD1. The CDR3 loop spans 11 amino acids. V shed 8 bases and J 6 bases; nucleotides not matched to a gene: 7. The germline V gene has CDR1 GTSNPN and CDR2 SVGIG (reference sequence). The chain's CDR3 is CALRRQGEQYF. The CDR3 DNA follows: TGTGCCCTCCGTCGACAGGGCGAGCAGTACTTC.

V and J are TRBV5-5 and TRBJ2-2, with 14 bases lining up with TRBD2. With 3 bases clipped from V and 6 bases from J, the junction kept 7 bases outside the gene matches. The CDR3 runs to 17 residues. Germline CDR1 is SGHKS and CDR2 is YYEKEE (reference sequence). The CDR3 sequence is CASSWGLAGESAGELFF. For the CDR3, the DNA is TGTGCCAGCAGCTGGGGACTAGCGGGAGAATCGGCCGGGGAGCTGTTTTTT.

The chain couples TRBV11-2 to TRBJ2-7, with 9 bases that match TRBD1. Looked up from germline, CDR1 is SGHAT and CDR2 is FQNNGV. The CDR3 covers 19 residues. With 2 bases clipped from V and 3 bases from J, the junction kept 17 bases outside the gene matches. CDR3 in amino acids: CASSLTPDRGRKSDYEQYF. The CDR3 DNA reads as TGTGCCAGCAGCTTAACCCCGGACAGGGGACGCAAATCGGACTACGAGCAGTACTTC.